This T cell receptor (beta chain) was identified during a study of T cell changes during pregnancy in multiple sclerosis (dated by TCRdb to about 2019). With regard to the full study: Changes in the T cell repertoire over the course of pregnancy were examined in this study in women with multiple sclerosis.

With respect to this clone: Its antigen is not yet known. It has no much larger one-base neighbor in the sample; base qualities were not kept.

Receptor amplification or capture employed the immunoSEQ multiplex PCR assay. Not all clones reach the TCRdb copy of this immuneACCESS table, which keeps in-frame sequences only. Checked studies attribute under half of the gap to unresolved V genes and leave the rest unexplained. This sample holds roughly 50,000 clones; around nine tenths were observed only once. 0.39% of the sample rests with the top ten. Based on the germline V gene (reference sequence), the CDR1 and CDR2 sequences are LNHNV and YYDKDF. Unmatched junction bases come to 4, with V trimmed by 0 bases and J by 2 bases. Taken from cysteine to phenylalanine, the CDR3 has 15 residues. Solely the CDR3 DNA is kept, with 45 bases framed from the first base.

Sequenced material: CD4+ T cells from peripheral blood mononuclear cells, taken after pregnancy. The chain was built from TRBV15 and TRBJ2-7; a stretch of 7 junction bases matches TRBD1. This receptor was obtained from a female donor with multiple sclerosis, enrolled in a pregnancy study. The CDR3 sequence is CATSRDRGHAYEQYF. The nucleotides read TGTGCCACCAGCAGAGATAGGGGGCACGCCTACGAGCAGTACTTC.